The TCR beta chain under discussion was sequenced for a study of T-cell memory formation after mild COVID-19. Notes on the study in general: There were some responding clones in pre-infection memory, which suggested that cross-reactive memory had joined.

Trimming took 1 base from V and 2 from J, leaving 9 bases between them. There are 14 residues in the CDR3. Of note for this clonotype: The target antigen is unknown.

MiXCR, run by TCRdb on the 5' RACE reads, gives a single entry per CDR3 protein. The table records roughly 350,000 distinct CDR3 sequences, under 25% of them present only once. What was sequenced was PBMCs or a T cell subset sorted from them (not recorded which). This chain connects TRBV12-3 or TRBV12-4 to TRBJ2-7; the D is unclear. The receptor comes from an adult woman who had mild COVID-19 (a few samples of this study predate the infection). Cell type and time point are not known. The CDR3 DNA sequence: TGTGCCAGCAGTTTAGACGCTACGACCTACGAGCAGTACTTC. Translating gives CASSLDATTYEQYF.